This T cell receptor (beta chain) was retrieved from a study of PD-1 blockade in mismatch repair-deficient tumors. Method: immunoSEQ multiplex PCR; TCRdb's copy keeps in-frame clones and lacks some. This table holds about 79,000 clones, roughly 80% found once. This sample comprised peripheral blood, obtained 44 weeks after starting pembrolizumab. The receptor was isolated from an adult with mismatch repair-deficient cancer.

CDR3 residues: CASGLPGGYNSPLHF. The CDR3 bases are TGTGCTAGTGGTTTACCGGGAGGCTATAATTCACCCCTCCACTTT. V is TRBV12-5 and J is TRBJ1-6; no definite D call. CDR3 length: 15 amino acids. Trimming removed 3 bases at V and 3 bases at J, with 9 bases between. Germline CDR1 reads LGHNT; CDR2 reads FRNRAP.